This T cell receptor (beta chain) came from a study of Graves' ophthalmopathy and Graves' hyperthyroidism. RNA transcripts were the template, and TCR beta CDR3 regions were amplified from them. The workflow started with a first-round RT-PCR run with HTBI primers and then moved on to a second-round multiplex PCR. TCRdb fed the multiplex PCR reads into MiXCR, producing one record per CDR3 protein. The table lists 260,000 or so distinct CDR3 sequences, around 45% of them singletons. Whole-study findings and limits: Classification of ophthalmopathy versus stable hyperthyroidism by a 13-signature model yielded 85% to 90% sensitivity and around 81% specificity.

The germline V gene has CDR1 PRHDT and CDR2 FYEKMQ (reference sequence). The CDR3 runs to 13 residues. Trimming left V 5 bases short and J 1 base short, with 9 bases between. This clonotype was seen a few times. What it binds is not known. This TCR came from an adult man with Graves' ophthalmopathy. The chain is built from TRBV13 and TRBJ2-7, with D uncertain. Source material: peripheral blood. Here the CDR3 DNA reads TGTGCCAGCAGCCCAAGACGGTCCTACGAGCAGTACTTC. Translating gives CASSPRRSYEQYF.